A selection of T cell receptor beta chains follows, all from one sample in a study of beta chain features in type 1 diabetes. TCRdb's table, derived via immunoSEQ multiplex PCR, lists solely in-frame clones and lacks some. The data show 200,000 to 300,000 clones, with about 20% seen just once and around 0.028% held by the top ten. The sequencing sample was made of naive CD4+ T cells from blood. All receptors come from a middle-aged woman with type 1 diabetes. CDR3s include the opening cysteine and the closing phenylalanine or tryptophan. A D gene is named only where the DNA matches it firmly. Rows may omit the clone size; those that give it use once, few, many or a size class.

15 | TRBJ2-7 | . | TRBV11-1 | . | CASSFNRASSYEQYF | TGTGCCAGCAGCTTTAACAGGGCGAGCTCCTACGAGCAGTACTTC
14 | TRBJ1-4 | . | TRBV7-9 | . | CASSLDRVEEKLFF | TGTGCCAGCAGCTTAGACAGGGTGGAGGAAAAACTGTTTTTT
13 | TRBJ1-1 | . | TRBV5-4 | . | CASTSRAKGEAFF | TGTGCCAGCACCTCCCGGGCGAAGGGGGAAGCTTTCTTT
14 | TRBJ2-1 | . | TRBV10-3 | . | CAISESPSTGEQFF | TGTGCCATCAGTGAGTCCCCTAGTACAGGTGAGCAGTTCTTC
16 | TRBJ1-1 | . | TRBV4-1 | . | CASSPRSPQADTEAFF | TGCGCCAGCAGTCCTCGTTCGCCGCAGGCCGACACTGAAGCTTTCTTT
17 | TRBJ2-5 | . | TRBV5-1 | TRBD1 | CASSPSESWTGGETQYF | TGCGCCAGCAGCCCTTCTGAATCTTGGACAGGAGGAGAGACCCAGTACTTC
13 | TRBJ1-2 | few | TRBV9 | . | CASSFATNYGYTF | TGTGCCAGCAGCTTCGCGACAAACTATGGCTACACCTTC
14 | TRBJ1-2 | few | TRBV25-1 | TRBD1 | CASSEYNRGKADTF | TGTGCCAGCAGTGAATATAACAGGGGGAAGGCGGACACCTTC
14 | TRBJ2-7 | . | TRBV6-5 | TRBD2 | CASSLGTIPYEQYF | TGTGCCAGCAGTTTAGGGACTATTCCCTACGAGCAGTACTTC
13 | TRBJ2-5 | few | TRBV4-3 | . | CASSQDQGETQYF | TGCGCCAGCAGCCAAGACCAGGGGGAGACCCAGTACTTC
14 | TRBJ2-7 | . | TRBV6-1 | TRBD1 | CASIAAGTGYEQYF | TGTGCCAGCATTGCCGCCGGGACAGGCTACGAGCAGTACTTC
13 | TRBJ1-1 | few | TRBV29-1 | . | CSVAPLRNTEAFF | TGCAGCGTCGCACCACTTAGGAACACTGAAGCTTTCTTT
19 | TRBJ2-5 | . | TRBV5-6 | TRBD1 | CASSPWGFGTGIRKETQYF | TGTGCCAGCAGCCCGTGGGGGTTTGGGACAGGGATTCGAAAAGAGACCCAGTACTTC
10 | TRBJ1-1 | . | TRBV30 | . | CASRNTEAFF | TGTGCCTCCAGAAACACTGAAGCTTTCTTT
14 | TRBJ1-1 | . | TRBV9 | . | CASSPPGLGVEAFF | TGTGCCAGCAGCCCCCCTGGCTTAGGGGTCGAAGCTTTCTTT
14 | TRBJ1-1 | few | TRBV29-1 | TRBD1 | CSVQDRGRGTEAFF | TGCAGCGTCCAGGACAGGGGGAGAGGGACTGAAGCTTTCTTT
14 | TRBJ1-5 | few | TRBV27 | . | CASSNAQINQPQHF | TGTGCCTCCTCAAATGCACAGATTAATCAGCCCCAGCATTTT
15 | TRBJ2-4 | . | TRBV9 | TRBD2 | CASSPLSGPRGGVYF | TGTGCCAGCAGCCCTCTGAGCGGGCCCCGCGGGGGTGTTTACTTC
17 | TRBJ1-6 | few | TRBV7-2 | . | CASSLIWADSYNSPLHF | TGTGCCAGCAGCTTAATATGGGCTGACTCCTATAATTCACCCCTCCACTTT
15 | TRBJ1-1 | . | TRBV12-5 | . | CASGLDQAFGTEAFF | TGTGCTAGTGGTTTGGATCAGGCTTTTGGCACTGAAGCTTTCTTT
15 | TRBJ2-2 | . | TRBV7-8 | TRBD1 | CASSSDRGFTGELFF | TGTGCCAGCAGCTCGGACAGGGGATTCACCGGGGAGCTGTTTTTT
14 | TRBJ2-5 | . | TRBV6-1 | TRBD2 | CASRDPAGGETQYF | TGTGCCAGCAGGGATCCAGCGGGGGGAGAGACCCAGTACTTC
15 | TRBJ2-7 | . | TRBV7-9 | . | CASSPTGGSAYEQYF | TGTGCCAGCAGCCCCACTGGGGGGAGCGCCTACGAGCAGTACTTC
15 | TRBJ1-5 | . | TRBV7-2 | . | CASSLVSAGNQPQHF | TGTGCCAGCAGCTTAGTCTCCGCGGGCAATCAGCCCCAGCATTTT
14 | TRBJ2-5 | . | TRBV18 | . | CASSPPSERETQYF | TGTGCCAGCTCACCACCGTCCGAGAGGGAGACCCAGTACTTC
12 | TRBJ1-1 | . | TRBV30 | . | CAWSHGGKGAFF | TGTGCCTGGAGTCACGGCGGGAAGGGAGCTTTCTTT
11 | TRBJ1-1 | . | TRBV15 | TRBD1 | CATRDRSEAFF | TGTGCCACCAGGGACAGGTCTGAAGCTTTCTTT
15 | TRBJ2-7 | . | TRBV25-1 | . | CASSRTGWGSGEQYF | TGTGCCAGCAGCCGAACGGGGTGGGGATCGGGCGAGCAGTACTTC
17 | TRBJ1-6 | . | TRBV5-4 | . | CASSAGLRTDDNSPLHF | TGTGCCAGCAGCGCAGGTCTCCGGACAGACGATAATTCACCCCTCCACTTT
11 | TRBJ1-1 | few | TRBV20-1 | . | CSAPGQSEAFF | TGCAGTGCTCCCGGACAGTCTGAAGCTTTCTTT
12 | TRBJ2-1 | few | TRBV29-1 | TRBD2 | CSLTSGYNEQFF | TGCAGCCTGACTAGCGGGTACAATGAGCAGTTCTTC
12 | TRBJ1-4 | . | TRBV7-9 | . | CASSVLNEKLFF | TGTGCCAGCAGCGTACTCAACGAAAAACTGTTTTTT
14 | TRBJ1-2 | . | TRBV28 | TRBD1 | CASSLGGDRVSYTF | TGTGCCAGCAGCCTAGGCGGGGACAGGGTTAGCTACACCTTC
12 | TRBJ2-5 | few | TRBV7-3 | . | CASSLSGETQYF | TGTGCCAGCAGCTTATCGGGAGAGACCCAGTACTTC
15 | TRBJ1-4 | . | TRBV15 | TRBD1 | CATSRGDRGREKLFF | TGTGCCACCAGCAGAGGAGACAGGGGGAGGGAAAAACTGTTTTTT
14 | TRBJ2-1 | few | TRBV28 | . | CASNVPGLWNEQFF | TGTGCCAGCAATGTCCCAGGGTTATGGAATGAGCAGTTCTTC
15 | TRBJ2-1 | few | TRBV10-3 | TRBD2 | CAIRSLSGDNNEQFF | TGTGCCATCAGATCCCTTAGCGGGGACAACAATGAGCAGTTCTTC
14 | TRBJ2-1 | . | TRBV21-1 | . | CASSKIERYNEQFF | TGTGCCAGCAGCAAAATAGAGCGGTACAATGAGCAGTTCTTC
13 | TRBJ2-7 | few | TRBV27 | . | CASSLWGAYEQYF | TGTGCCAGCAGTTTGTGGGGGGCCTACGAGCAGTACTTC